Listed here is a single T cell receptor (beta chain). Antigen specificity is unknown. Since a much larger clone is just one base distant, this may be a read error. Each donor had approximately 10 milliliters of peripheral blood drawn. These data originate in a study of blood T cells in healthy people across ages. V gave up 7 bases and J gave up 11 bases; unmatched junction bases: 9. The CDR3 has 13 residues. CDR1 and CDR2 (germline): MNHEY, SMNVEV (reference sequence). Whole-study findings and limits: Diversity of TCR beta per million T cells declined in a roughly linear way with age.

Then a second PCR, running roughly 7 to 11 cycles, was carried out with a sample-barcoded 5' primer and a J-beta primer mix. The yield of each sample was at least 2.5 million CDR3-containing paired-end reads. TCRdb called the 5' RACE reads again in MiXCR, with one record for every CDR3 protein. This table holds around 670,000 distinct CDR3 sequences, approximately 30% found once. V and J are TRBV27 and TRBJ2-5; 11 bases are shared with TRBD2. Sequencing input: blood. The TCR originated in an elderly woman in good health. The CDR3 protein is CASISSGGTKQYF. The CDR3 DNA reads as TGTGCCAGCATCTCTAGCGGGGGGACGAAGCAGTACTTC.